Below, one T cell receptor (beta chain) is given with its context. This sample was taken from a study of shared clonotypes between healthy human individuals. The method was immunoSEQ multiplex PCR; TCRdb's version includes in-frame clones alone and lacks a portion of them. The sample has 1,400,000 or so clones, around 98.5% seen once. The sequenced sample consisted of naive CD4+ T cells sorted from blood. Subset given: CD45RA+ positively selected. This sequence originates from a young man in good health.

The CDR3 loop reads CASSSETSGRYTGELFF. The CDR3 DNA sequence: TGTGCCAGCAGCTCCGAGACTAGCGGGAGGTATACCGGGGAGCTGTTTTTT. The chain has TRBV7-9 and TRBJ2-2; 13 bases align to TRBD2. Germline V lookup: CDR1 SEHNR, CDR2 FQNEAQ (reference sequence). With 4 bases clipped from V and 5 bases from J, the junction kept 7 bases outside the gene matches. This CDR3 comprises 17 residues. Complete variable domain (other parts from reference TRBV7-9 and TRBJ2-2): DTGVSQNPRHKITKRGQNVTFRCDPISEHNRLYWYRQTLGQGPEFLTYFQNEAQLEKSRLLSDRFSAERPKGSFSTLEIQRTEQGDSAMYLCASSSETSGRYTGELFFGEGSRLTVL.